This is a list of T cell receptor beta chains from one sample in a study of blood T cell repertoires in COVID-19. This table comes from immunoSEQ multiplex PCR, and its TCRdb copy is limited to in-frame clones, with some not included. The data hold about 170,000 clones, with over 65% observed a single time. Sequenced: peripheral blood. The source is a woman at least 80 years old with acute or convalescent COVID-19. The CDR3 runs from the conserved cysteine through the conserved F or W. D genes are given only for firm matches. Rows may omit the clone size; those that give it use once, few, many or a size class.

TRBJ2-5,TRBV27,many,TRBD2,TGTGCCAGCAGTCCCGGACTAGCGGGAGGGGGGGACCAGTACTTC,CASSPGLAGGGDQYF
TRBJ2-1,TRBV7-9,few,-,TGTGCCAGCAGCTCAGAACGAATGGGGGGATTGAATGAGCAGTTCTTC,CASSSERMGGLNEQFF
TRBJ2-6,TRBV2,-,-,TGTGCCAGCCGATCAGGGGACGGGGCCAACGTCCTGACTTTC,CASRSGDGANVLTF
TRBJ2-1,TRBV5-1,-,TRBD1,TGCGCCAGCAGCTCCAAACAGGGGGAGACCTACAATGAGCAGTTCTTC,CASSSKQGETYNEQFF
TRBJ2-1,TRBV6-1,-,TRBD2,TGTGCCAGCAGTGAATTTGGGCTAGCGGGAAACAATGAGCAGTTCTTC,CASSEFGLAGNNEQFF
TRBJ1-6,TRBV27,-,-,TGTGCCAGCAGTCCGATTCAAAGCTCACCCCTCCACTTT,CASSPIQSSPLHF
TRBJ2-3,TRBV27,-,-,TGTGCCAGCAGTTTAAAAGGGGTAGATACGCAGTATTTT,CASSLKGVDTQYF
TRBJ1-2,TRBV28,-,TRBD1,TGTGCCAGCAGCACCGGGACAGGGACCTATGGCTACACCTTC,CASSTGTGTYGYTF
TRBJ1-6,TRBV30,-,-,TGTGCCTGGAGTGTAGGGGAGGGCTATAATTCACCCCTCCACTTT,CAWSVGEGYNSPLHF
TRBJ1-2,TRBV7-9,once,TRBD1,TGTGCCAGCAGCCCCGGACAGGACTATGGCTACACCTTC,CASSPGQDYGYTF
TRBJ2-3,TRBV7-2,-,TRBD2,TGTGCCAGCAGCTTCTTGGCGGGAGCTTATGTGGGTACGCAGTATTTT,CASSFLAGAYVGTQYF
TRBJ2-7,TRBV6-5,-,TRBD1,TGTGCCAGCAGTTACGAACAGGGGTGGGCCTACGAGCAGTACTTC,CASSYEQGWAYEQYF
TRBJ2-6,TRBV6-1,-,-,TGTGCCAGCAGTGACAGGGTCTGGGCCTCTGGGGCCAACGTCCTGACTTTC,CASSDRVWASGANVLTF
TRBJ1-1,TRBV6-1,-,-,TGTGCCAGCAGTGATCAGGCCCTGAACACTGAAGCTTTCTTT,CASSDQALNTEAFF
TRBJ1-5,TRBV28,-,-,TGTGCCAGCAGTACCCCCCAGGGGTGGGGCAATCAGCCCCAGCATTTT,CASSTPQGWGNQPQHF
TRBJ2-5,TRBV5-4,-,TRBD2,TGTGCCAGCAGCCCTGTAGCGGGAGGGCCGATACAAGAGACCCAGTACTTC,CASSPVAGGPIQETQYF
TRBJ1-2,TRBV4-3,-,-,TGCGCCAGCAGCCAAGAAAGTGTGGGACTTAACTATGGCTACACCTTC,CASSQESVGLNYGYTF
TRBJ1-3,TRBV11-2,-,-,TGTGCCAGCAGCCCTCCTGGGGGCGGAAACACCATATATTTT,CASSPPGGGNTIYF
TRBJ2-5,TRBV24-1,-,TRBD1,TGTGCCACCAGTGATGGGACAGGGGACGAGACCCAGTACTTC,CATSDGTGDETQYF
TRBJ2-5,TRBV10-3,once,TRBD2,TGTGCCATCAGTGAGTCGCAGGGACTAGCGGAAAAAGAGACCCAGTACTTC,CAISESQGLAEKETQYF
TRBJ2-1,TRBV27,-,-,TGTGCCAGCATCAAGACGGCGGGGAATGAGCAGTTCTTC,CASIKTAGNEQFF
TRBJ1-5,TRBV3-1/TRBV3-2,-,-,TGTGCCAGCAGTTTGGACTTTAGCAATCAGCCCCAGCATTTT,CASSLDFSNQPQHF
TRBJ2-2,TRBV5-4,-,-,TGTGCCAGCAGCCCGCCGGTGGGGGGTACCGGGGAGCTGTTTTTT,CASSPPVGGTGELFF
TRBJ2-1,TRBV4-3,few,TRBD2,TGCGCCAGCAGCCAAGACACTAGCGGCGGCAATGAGCAGTTCTTC,CASSQDTSGGNEQFF
TRBJ2-3,TRBV11-2,-,-,TGTGCCAGCAGCTTAATTTCTATTATAATCACAGATACGCAGTATTTT,CASSLISIIITDTQYF
TRBJ2-1,TRBV6-6,few,TRBD2,TGTGCCAGCAATACAATTAGCGGGAGGGCAAATGAGCAGTTCTTC,CASNTISGRANEQFF
TRBJ1-6,TRBV27,-,-,TGTGCCAGCATAGTACCGTACAATTCACCCCTCCACTTT,CASIVPYNSPLHF
TRBJ2-1,TRBV6-5,-,TRBD1,TGTGCCAGCAGGCCGACAGGGGCCTACAATGAGCAGTTCTTC,CASRPTGAYNEQFF
TRBJ2-3,TRBV28,-,-,TGTGCCAGCAGCGGGGATAGCACAGATACGCAGTATTTT,CASSGDSTDTQYF
TRBJ1-5,TRBV19,-,-,TGTGCCAGTAGTGCGTTCAATCAGCCCCAGCATTTT,CASSAFNQPQHF
TRBJ1-2,TRBV6-5,-,TRBD1,TGTGCCAGCGGGACAGGGGGCACTAACTATGGCTACACCTTC,CASGTGGTNYGYTF
TRBJ2-5,TRBV5-8,-,TRBD2,TGTGCCAGCCGGACTAGCGTGGAGACCCAGTACTTC,CASRTSVETQYF